These 15 T cell receptor beta chains share one sample of origin, sequenced in a study of blood T cell repertoires in COVID-19. TCRdb keeps only in-frame clones here, not all; method: immunoSEQ multiplex PCR. Of 140,000 or so clones in the sample, 65% to 85% were seen once. Input material: peripheral blood. Every receptor here comes from a man aged 50-60 years with active or convalescent COVID-19.

This clone was picked up a small number of times. The rearrangement uses TRBV5-1 and TRBJ2-7, with D hard to call. The CDR3 totals 14 residues. V was pared by 6 bases and J by 0 bases, with 13 bases between. CDR1 is SGHRS and CDR2 is YFSETQ in the germline V gene. The CDR3 loop reads CASTLDWHSYEQYF. As DNA, the CDR3 is TGCGCCAGCACCCTAGACTGGCACTCCTACGAGCAGTACTTC.

This clone was seen only once. The V gene is TRBV6-1, the J gene TRBJ1-5; D is possibly TRBD1 (5 bases). CDR3 length equals 17 residues. Germline V gene data show CDR1 as MNHNS and CDR2 as SASEGT. V was clipped by 4 bases and J by 0 bases, with 16 bases between them. In DNA form, the CDR3 reads TGTGCCAGCAGTGTCTACTTGGCAGGGAATAGCAATCAGCCCCAGCATTTT. Its protein is CASSVYLAGNSNQPQHF.

CDR3 DNA sequence: TGTGCCAGCTCAGGACAGCCCACCGGGGAGCTGTTTTTT. Amino acid sequence: CASSGQPTGELFF. The chain couples TRBV18 to TRBJ2-2; TRBD1 is a possible D gene (6 bases). The CDR3 covers 13 residues. Trimming took off 5 bases at V and 4 bases at J, with 8 bases between the two ends. Germline V gene sequence: CDR1 KGHSH, CDR2 LQKENI.

This chain connects TRBV5-1 to TRBJ1-4, with D perhaps TRBD1 (6 bases). V lost 0 bases to trimming and J lost 8 bases, with 14 bases between them. Germline assignment: CDR1 SGHRS and CDR2 YFSETQ. The CDR3 sequence is 15 residues long. CDR3 region: CASSLDGGSGEKLFF. In DNA, the CDR3 is TGCGCCAGCAGCTTGGATGGGGGCTCGGGAGAAAAACTGTTTTTT.

The rearrangement links TRBV10-3 to TRBJ2-1; the match to TRBD2 covers 10 bases. The length of the CDR3 is 16 residues. Losses at the gene ends were 6 bases for V and 0 bases for J; bases not matched to a gene: 5. Germline assignment: CDR1 ENHRY and CDR2 SYGVKD. CDR3 in amino acids: CAISPSGGSSYNEQFF. The CDR3 DNA reads TGTGCCATCAGCCCTAGCGGGGGCAGCTCCTACAATGAGCAGTTCTTC.

For this clone: At the DNA level, this CDR3 is encoded by other sequences in the same sample as well. The J gene is TRBJ2-7, the V gene TRBV11-2; D is undetermined. Trimming stripped 0 bases from V and 3 bases from J, with 6 bases between. Germline V CDR1 and CDR2: SGHAT, FQNNGV. The CDR3 is made up of 13 amino acids. CDR3 coding DNA: TGTGCCAGCAGCTTAGATCGAGACTACGAGCAGTACTTC. Amino acid sequence: CASSLDRDYEQYF.

V gene TRBV30 combines with J gene TRBJ2-7; 9 nucleotides match TRBD1. Germline CDR1 reads GTSNPN; CDR2 reads SVGIG (reference sequence). The ends lost 1 base at V and 5 bases at J; junction bases unmatched: 9. The CDR3 is made up of 15 amino acids. The CDR3: CAWSAKGQGNNEQYF. CDR3 in DNA: TGTGCCTGGAGTGCAAAGGGACAGGGAAATAACGAGCAGTACTTC.

This chain links TRBV27 with TRBJ2-7, with 9 bases fitting TRBD1. Germline CDR1 and CDR2: MNHEY and SMNVEV (reference sequence). This CDR3 has 15 residues. With 3 bases clipped from V and 4 bases from J, the junction kept 7 bases outside the gene matches. The CDR3 region is CASSFLDRGDYEQYF. As DNA, the CDR3 is TGTGCCAGCAGTTTCCTCGACAGGGGGGATTACGAGCAGTACTTC.

In this sample, this clone turned up a few times. The rearrangement uses TRBV2 and TRBJ2-7, with D maybe TRBD1 (6 bases). The CDR3 consists of 13 residues. Trimming pared 10 bases from V and 5 bases from J, leaving 18 bases between. CDR1 is SNHLY and CDR2 is FYNNEI in the germline V gene. The CDR3 region is CATVNRDSDEQYF. DNA of the CDR3: TGTGCCACCGTAAACAGGGATTCCGACGAGCAGTACTTC.

Here the CDR3 DNA reads TGTGCCAGCAGCTTAGGGGGACTAGCGGGAGGTTACGAGCAGTACTTC. It encodes CASSLGGLAGGYEQYF. The chain combines TRBV7-2 with TRBJ2-7; TRBD2 aligns across 15 bases. The CDR3 is 16 residues long. Germline values: CDR1 SGHTA, CDR2 FQGNSA. Germline trimming cut 1 base from V and 4 bases from J; bases unmatched to any gene: 2.

Points on this clone: This may come from a read error, since a much larger clone is one base off. The chain links TRBV7-3 to TRBJ2-1; D not resolved. The CDR3 runs 15 residues. V lost 4 bases and J lost 0, with 10 bases in between. Germline-derived CDR1 and CDR2 are SGHTA and FQGTGA. CDR3 sequence: CASSSPRSSYNEQFF. The DNA for the CDR3 is TGTGCCAGCAGCTCCCCTAGGAGCTCCTACAATGAGCAGTTCTTC.

This clone was seen more than once but under ten times. V usage is TRBV19 and J usage is TRBJ1-2; D unclear. Germline CDR1 and CDR2: LNHDA and SQIVND (reference sequence). Trimming shortened V by 1 base and J by 8 bases, and 11 bases separated the two germline ends. The CDR3 totals 13 residues. CDR3 coding DNA: TGTGCCAGTAGTATAGGAACGGTGTTCGGCTACACCTTC. This codes for CASSIGTVFGYTF.

V usage is TRBV5-1 and J usage is TRBJ2-7; 10 nucleotides line up with TRBD2. With V trimmed by 0 bases and J by 7 bases, 4 bases remained unmatched. Germline CDR1 SGHRS, CDR2 YFSETQ. This CDR3 region has 14 residues. CDR3: CASSLVSGRWEQYF. As DNA, the CDR3 is TGCGCCAGCAGCTTGGTTAGCGGGAGGTGGGAGCAGTACTTC.

This clone was detected a few times. The chain recombines TRBV6-5 with TRBJ2-6; D unclear. Per germline, CDR1 MNHEY and CDR2 SVGAGI. This CDR3 is built from 12 residues. Trimming removed 9 bases from V and 2 bases from J, with 5 bases in between. The DNA for the CDR3 is TGTGCCAGTTCTCCTGGGGCCAACGTCCTGACTTTC. Translated, it gives CASSPGANVLTF.

The J gene is TRBJ2-1, the V gene TRBV6-1, with TRBD1 identical over 7 bases. The CDR3 has 14 residues. Germline values: CDR1 MNHNS, CDR2 SASEGT. V trimming: 1 base; J trimming: 8 bases; junction bases outside the gene matches: 5. DNA for the CDR3: TGTGCCAGCAGTGAAGGACAGGGTTTTTATGAGCAGTTCTTC. It specifies CASSEGQGFYEQFF.